This paragraph reports one T cell receptor beta chain. What it binds is unknown. This specimen includes other DNA sequences encoding the same CDR3. The data stem from a study of T cells in localized non-small cell lung cancer. Sequenced by immunoSEQ multiplex PCR; TCRdb stores in-frame clones only, minus some. The repertoire has about 45,000 clones, roughly 79% of them found once; the top ten carry 17%. Study findings and constraints: Researchers found a median approximately 53 of the top 100 tumor clones in adjacent lung.

This CDR3 is built from 11 residues. With 5 bases removed from V and 2 bases from J, the gap between germline ends came to 3 bases. Per the germline V gene, CDR1 is GTSNPN and CDR2 is SVGIG (reference sequence). The clonotype comes from a man between 35 and 75 years old with stage III lung adenocarcinoma. The input for sequencing was peripheral blood mononuclear cells, taken before any cancer treatment. The V and J genes are TRBV30 and TRBJ2-2; D not resolved. CDR3 region: CAWSNTGELFF. The CDR3 coding sequence is TGTGCCTGGTCTAACACCGGGGAGCTGTTTTTT.